Listed here are 6 T cell receptor beta chains from one sample, sequenced in a study of early T cells in non-severe SARS-CoV-2 infection. One entry per CDR3 protein, called by TCRdb with MiXCR from the 5' RACE reads. This table holds 24,000 or so distinct CDR3 sequences, about 4% found once. The sequenced material came from whole blood. The source is an adult who was a healthcare worker with PCR-confirmed SARS-CoV-2 infection or an uninfected control (not recorded which).

This clonotype has a count of ten or more. The V call is TRBV5-5, the J call TRBJ2-5; TRBD2 might be the D (5 bases). The germline V gene has CDR1 SGHKS and CDR2 YYEKEE (reference sequence). The germline V and J ends were trimmed by 4 bases and 2 bases, with 12 bases remaining between them. The CDR3 loop spans 14 amino acids. Here the CDR3 reads CASSQAVAQETQYF. The CDR3, as DNA: TGTGCCAGCAGCCAAGCGGTAGCGCAAGAGACCCAGTACTTC. Drawing the rest from reference TRBV5-5 and TRBJ2-5, the complete variable domain is DAGVTQSPTHLIKTRGQQVTLRCSPISGHKSVSWYQQVLGQGPQFIFQYYEKEERGRGNFPDRFSARQFPNYSSELNVNALLLGDSALYLCASSQAVAQETQYFGPGTRLLVL.

This clonotype occurred many times. The chain carries TRBV20-1 and TRBJ2-3; D might be TRBD2 (6 bases). Germline V lookup: CDR1 DFQATT, CDR2 SNEGSKA (reference sequence). CDR3 length: 10 amino acids. V gave up 4 bases and J gave up 9 bases, with 8 bases separating them. This chain's CDR3 is CSATTRTQYF. CDR3 coding DNA: TGCAGTGCTACGACTAGGACGCAGTATTTT.

This clonotype has a count of ten or more. The chain has TRBV28 and TRBJ2-4, with 8 bases identical to TRBD1. Germline-derived CDR1 and CDR2 are MDHEN and SYDVKM. The CDR3 totals 15 residues. V shed 6 bases and J 6 bases; nucleotides not matched to a gene: 10. The CDR3: CASSPSRGRVNIQYF. The CDR3 DNA sequence: TGTGCCAGCAGCCCTTCCAGGGGGCGAGTAAACATTCAGTACTTC.

The table lists this clonotype with many counts. J is TRBJ2-7 and V is TRBV21-1; TRBD2 reflects the table's D call only, with no check against the DNA. TRBV21-1 is listed as a pseudogene. The CDR3 runs to 14 residues. CDR3 amino acids: CASSKRAAGHEQYF. CDR3 nucleotide sequence: TGTGCCAGCAGCAAAAGGGCGGCAGGGCACGAGCAGTACTTC.

This clonotype showed up many times. The chain employs TRBV7-9 and TRBJ2-7, with a possible D match to TRBD2 (6 bases). Trimming stripped 5 bases from V and 6 bases from J, with 11 bases between. Per the germline V gene, CDR1 is SEHNR and CDR2 is FQNEAQ (reference sequence). This CDR3 comprises 12 residues. For the CDR3, the DNA is TGTGCCAGCAGCCCTGGAGGGGCCGAGCAGTACTTC. Its protein product is CASSPGGAEQYF.

The chain joins TRBV12-3 or TRBV12-4 to TRBJ1-1; no reliable D call. The CDR3 covers 12 residues. Trimming left V 5 bases short and J 3 bases short, with 7 bases between. This chain's CDR3 is CASSPYHTEAFF. The CDR3 bases are TGTGCCAGCAGTCCCTATCACACTGAAGCTTTCTTT.